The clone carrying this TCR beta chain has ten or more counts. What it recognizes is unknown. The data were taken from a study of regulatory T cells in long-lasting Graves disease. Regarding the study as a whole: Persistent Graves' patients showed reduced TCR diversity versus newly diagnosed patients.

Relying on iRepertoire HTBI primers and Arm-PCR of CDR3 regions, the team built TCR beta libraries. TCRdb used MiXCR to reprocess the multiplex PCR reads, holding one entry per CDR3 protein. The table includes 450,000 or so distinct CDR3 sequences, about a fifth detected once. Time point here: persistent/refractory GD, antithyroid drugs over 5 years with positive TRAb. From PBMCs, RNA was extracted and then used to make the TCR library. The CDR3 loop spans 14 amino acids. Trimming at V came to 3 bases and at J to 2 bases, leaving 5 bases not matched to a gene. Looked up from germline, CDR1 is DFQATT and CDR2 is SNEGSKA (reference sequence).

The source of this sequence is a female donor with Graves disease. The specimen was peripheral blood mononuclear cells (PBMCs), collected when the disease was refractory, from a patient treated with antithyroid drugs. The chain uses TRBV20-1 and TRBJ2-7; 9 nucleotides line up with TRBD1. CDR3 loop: CSARGTGNTYEQYF. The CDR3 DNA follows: TGCAGTGCTAGGGGGACAGGGAACACCTACGAGCAGTACTTC.